This passage covers 11 T cell receptor beta chains from one sample sequenced in a study of post-analysis software for immune sequencing data. Whole-study results and caveats: Controls showed lower frequencies than patients for roughly five TRBV segments, and TRBV5-6, TRBV5-1 and TRBV20-1 were among these.

Built from TCR beta cDNA, the libraries had unique molecular identifiers in them. In TCRdb, the PCR reads were re-called with MiXCR into one record per CDR3 protein. The profile shows roughly 650,000 distinct CDR3 sequences, approximately 59% of them singletons. No antigen is known for these receptors. Input material: blood. The source of these receptors is a girl aged 2 to 9 with multiple sclerosis.

This clonotype came up once. V and J are TRBV18 and TRBJ1-1; no reliable D call. CDR1 and CDR2 (germline): KGHSH, LQKENI. V dropped 3 bases and J dropped 4 bases, with 12 bases sitting between them. This CDR3 has 14 residues. The CDR3 coding sequence is TGTGCCAGCTCACCCCAATCATTGAGCACTGAAGCTTTCTTT. Translated: CASSPQSLSTEAFF.

This sequence joins TRBV29-1 and TRBJ1-1, with D perhaps TRBD1 (5 bases). The germline V gene has CDR1 SQVTM and CDR2 ANQGSEA. The CDR3 is 13 residues long. V lost 7 bases and J lost 0, with 12 bases in between. CDR3 amino acids: CSGRQKMNTEAFF. In DNA, the CDR3 is TGCAGCGGAAGACAGAAGATGAACACTGAAGCTTTCTTT.

The rearrangement links TRBV5-1 to TRBJ2-3, with 9 positions matching TRBD2. Germline CDR1 reads SGHRS; CDR2 reads YFSETQ. The V gene end was trimmed by 0 bases and the J gene end by 4 bases; junction bases not matched to a gene: 9. There are 17 residues in the CDR3. The CDR3, as DNA: TGCGCCAGCAGCTTGGGAGGGTCGGGACTAGCCCCAGATACGCAGTATTTT. Amino acid sequence: CASSLGGSGLAPDTQYF.

In its sample, this clonotype was seen a few times. V gene TRBV20-1 combines with J gene TRBJ2-7; 11 bases line up with TRBD2. The germline V gene encodes CDR1 DFQATT and CDR2 SNEGSKA (reference sequence). V lost 6 bases, J lost 0 bases, and 7 bases stayed unmatched. CDR3 length: 15 residues. The CDR3 sequence: CSARTSGPSSYEQYF. CDR3 sequence (DNA): TGCAGTGCCAGGACTAGCGGGCCCTCCTCCTACGAGCAGTACTTC.

This chain uses TRBV5-6 with TRBJ2-5, with D perhaps being TRBD1 or TRBD2 (6 bases each). V dropped 2 bases and J dropped 5 bases, with 13 bases sitting between them. The CDR3 totals 14 residues. Germline values: CDR1 SGHDT, CDR2 YYEEEE. The chain's CDR3 is CASSLMGGGETQYF. CDR3 sequence (DNA): TGTGCCAGCAGCTTAATGGGGGGCGGGGAGACCCAGTACTTC.

The chain couples TRBV12-3 or TRBV12-4 to TRBJ2-1, with D possibly TRBD2 on 5 matching bases. Trimming stripped 7 bases from V and 7 bases from J, with 17 bases between. The CDR3 covers 14 residues. CDR3 amino acids: CASTLEARRNEQFF. The CDR3 DNA sequence: TGTGCCAGCACCTTAGAGGCTAGGAGGAATGAGCAGTTCTTC.

This chain joins TRBV11-2 and TRBJ2-3; TRBD1 might be the D (6 bases). The CDR3 is made up of 16 amino acids. Germline loops: CDR1 SGHAT, CDR2 FQNNGV. V shed 2 bases and J shed 1 base, with 13 bases lying between them. CDR3 sequence (DNA): TGTGCCAGCAGCTTAATATCGGGACACCGCACAGATACGCAGTATTTT. Translation: CASSLISGHRTDTQYF.

The chain has TRBV27 and TRBJ1-2; D is perhaps TRBD1 (5 bases). V shed 3 bases and J shed 1 base, with 15 bases lying between them. The CDR3 is made up of 16 amino acids. The V gene's germline CDR1 is MNHEY and CDR2 SMNVEV (reference sequence). DNA of the CDR3: TGTGCCAGCAGTTTTAAATTCGTGGGGGGTAACTATGGCTACACCTTC. Translating gives CASSFKFVGGNYGYTF.

The chain employs TRBV4-3 and TRBJ2-3, with 7 bases fitting TRBD2. Trimming cost V 1 base and J 0 bases; bases outside gene matches: 7. The germline CDR1 and CDR2 sequences are LGHNA and YSLEER. CDR3 length: 17 amino acids. CDR3 residues: CASSQGGGTTSTDTQYF. DNA for the CDR3: TGCGCCAGCAGCCAAGGCGGGGGTACCACTAGCACAGATACGCAGTATTTT.

The V and J genes are TRBV6-6 and TRBJ2-1, with 9 bases fitting TRBD2. Germline CDR1 MNHNY, CDR2 SVGAGI (reference sequence). Germline trimming cut 4 bases from V and 5 bases from J; bases unmatched to any gene: 9. CDR3 length equals 16 residues. The CDR3 loop is CASSFLRAGGHNEQFF. The CDR3 region has the DNA TGTGCCAGCAGTTTCCTTAGGGCGGGAGGGCACAATGAGCAGTTCTTC.

The chain employs TRBV3-1 and TRBJ2-7, with TRBD2 as a possible D gene (6 bases). Trimming removed 4 bases from V and 4 bases from J, with 14 bases in between. Germline assignment: CDR1 LGHDT and CDR2 YNNKEL (reference sequence). The length of the CDR3 is 14 residues. CDR3 nucleotide sequence: TGTGCCAGCAGCCCGCGGGACTGGGGTTACGAGCAGTACTTC. This codes for CASSPRDWGYEQYF.